A single sample is the source of the 4 T cell receptor beta chains below, sequenced in a study of blood T cell repertoires in COVID-19. Assay used: immunoSEQ multiplex PCR; TCRdb lists only in-frame clones, some missing. Of a few hundred thousand clones listed, approximately 83% were seen once; the top ten hold about 4.3%. Sequences were obtained from PBMCs or T cells enriched from blood (not recorded which). These receptors were taken from a woman in her twenties or thirties who had recovered from COVID-19.

The gene calls are TRBV25-1 and TRBJ1-6, with 10 bases that match TRBD1. Trimming at V came to 7 bases and at J to 3 bases, leaving 3 bases not matched to a gene. From germline, CDR1 is MGHDK and CDR2 SYGVNS. The CDR3 sequence is 15 residues long. CDR3 protein: CASKGQGIYNSPLHF. The CDR3 coding sequence is TGTGCCAGCAAGGGACAGGGGATCTATAATTCACCCCTCCACTTT.

This chain uses TRBV27 with TRBJ1-2, with D perhaps TRBD1 (6 bases). Germline V lookup: CDR1 MNHEY, CDR2 SMNVEV (reference sequence). This CDR3 region has 13 residues. Trimming removed 4 bases from V and 6 bases from J, with 12 bases in between. The CDR3 nucleotides are TGTGCCAGCAGTTCTGCAGGGGTCCATGGCTACACCTTC. It yields the protein CASSSAGVHGYTF.

As concerns this clone: Without the conserved terminal phenylalanine or tryptophan, this CDR3 likely stems from a read error. The chain joins TRBV7-9 to TRBJ1-1; 9 nucleotides match TRBD1. J was trimmed by 7 bases and V by 5 bases; bases with no gene match: 5. Germline V gene sequence: CDR1 SEHNR, CDR2 FQNEAQ (reference sequence). CDR3 length: 13 amino acids. CDR3 amino acids: CASSPGTGFEAFL. The CDR3 DNA reads as TGTGCCAGCAGCCCCGGGACAGGGTTTGAAGCTTTCCTT.

This chain links TRBV5-1 with TRBJ1-2; 10 nucleotides line up with TRBD1. V lost 2 bases to trimming and J lost 6 bases; unmatched junction nucleotides: 7. Germline V gives CDR1 SGHRS, CDR2 YFSETQ. The CDR3 has 15 residues. The CDR3 DNA is TGCGCCAGCAGCTTTACCCTGGGACAGGGGAATGGCTACACCTTC. This translates into CASSFTLGQGNGYTF.